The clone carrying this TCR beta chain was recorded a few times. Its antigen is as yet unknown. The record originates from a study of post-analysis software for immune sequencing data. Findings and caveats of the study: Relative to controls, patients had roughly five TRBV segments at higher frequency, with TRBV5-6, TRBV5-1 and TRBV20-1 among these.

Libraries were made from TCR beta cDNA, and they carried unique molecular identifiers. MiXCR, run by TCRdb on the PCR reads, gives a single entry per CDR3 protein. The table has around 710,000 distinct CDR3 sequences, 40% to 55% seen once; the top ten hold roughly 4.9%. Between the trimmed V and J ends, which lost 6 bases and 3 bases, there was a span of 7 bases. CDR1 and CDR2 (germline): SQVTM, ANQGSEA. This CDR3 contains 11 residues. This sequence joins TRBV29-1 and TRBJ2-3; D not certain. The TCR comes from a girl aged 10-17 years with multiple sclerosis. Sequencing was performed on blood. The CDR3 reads CSVAATDTQYF. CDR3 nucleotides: TGCAGCGTGGCCGCGACAGATACGCAGTATTTT.